A selection of T cell receptor beta chains follows, all from one sample in a study of post-analysis software for immune sequencing data. TCRdb reprocessed the PCR reads via MiXCR and lists one record per CDR3 protein. Of about 770,000 distinct CDR3 sequences in the sample, around 46% were seen once. The specimen sequenced was blood. The receptors originated from a girl under 18 with multiple sclerosis. Each CDR3 is given without its conserved first and last residue.

>TRBV15|-
ATSRVGSGVYEQY
>TRBV24-1|TRBJ2-3
ATSDFRGGTDTQY
>TRBV4-3|TRBJ2-1
ASSQGAYNEQF
>TRBV10-3|TRBJ1-4
AIRGDSPHNEKLF
>TRBV10-3|TRBJ2-7
AISDSSGDSYEQY
>TRBV6-1|TRBJ1-4
AGSERGFNEKLF
>TRBV10-3|TRBJ2-7
AISAGHRSSYEQY
>TRBV7-2|TRBJ1-4
ASSSQGAHREKRF
>TRBV7-9|TRBJ2-3
ASSPGLAGFTDTQY
>TRBV5-1|TRBJ2-3
ASSLVATPRDTQY
>TRBV11-2|-
ASSLVGQGAWVAGGLHEQY
>TRBV20-1|TRBJ2-1
SAVAGGGRLTTYNEQF
>TRBV29-1|TRBJ2-3
SVDRGGGNQGTQY
>TRBV5-1|TRBJ2-7
ASSTEPGLGWNEQY
>TRBV4-2|TRBJ2-7
ASSQDLRIGLASNEQY
>TRBV7-9|TRBJ1-2
ASSGVGQRHYGYT
>TRBV12-3/TRBV12-4|TRBJ2-1
ASSLLGQGSNKF
>TRBV18|TRBJ1-2
ASSPNGGANYGHT
>TRBV6-1|TRBJ2-3
ASSESQSIAVSTDTQY
>TRBV6-2/TRBV6-3|TRBJ2-3
ASSYGPVRTDTQY
>TRBV25-1|TRBJ2-5
ASKKGGGETQY
>TRBV7-9|TRBJ1-5
ASSALGRGDQPQH
>TRBV5-6|TRBJ2-3
ASSFGLGGTPDTQY
>TRBV5-1|-
ASSLGGRFEETQY
>TRBV4-1|TRBJ2-7
ASSQAPRVDYEQY
>TRBV12-3/TRBV12-4|TRBJ1-4
ASSSSATNEKLF
>TRBV5-1|TRBJ1-1
ASSLPNTEAF
>TRBV28|TRBJ2-4
ASSILAKNIQY
>TRBV19|TRBJ1-6
ASSIDRGHNSPLH
>TRBV27|TRBJ2-1
ASSHSGLSWF
>TRBV20-1|TRBJ2-7
SARDPPTSGRGSSYEQY
>TRBV12-3/TRBV12-4|TRBJ2-7
ASSGSGRYEQY
>TRBV7-2|TRBJ2-1
ASSQNRDLADEQF
>TRBV6-1|TRBJ1-5
ASSEASAPRPQH
>TRBV28|TRBJ2-5
ASSLIGRETQY
>TRBV6-1|TRBJ2-7
ASREDPYEQY
>TRBV15|TRBJ1-5
ATSRVDSSNQPQH
>TRBV28|TRBJ2-7
ASSFAGTGTYEQY
>TRBV7-2|TRBJ2-3
ASSLALRQRVTDTQY
>TRBV29-1|-
SVAGAPMLTQY
>TRBV28|TRBJ2-7
ASSSGQGKAYEQY
>TRBV7-3|TRBJ1-1
ASSFTFGAEAF